This TCR beta chain is drawn from a study of cytomegalovirus exposure and HLA in healthy donors. Overall study findings and caveats: Most sequenced TCRs were rare (though some public TCRs occurred in many donors). Reports showed the classifier diagnosing cytomegalovirus status with high specificity and sensitivity.

With respect to this clone: Its specificity is unknown.

Deletions cut 4 bases from V and 6 bases from J, with 10 bases between. The CDR3 covers 12 residues. Germline-derived CDR1 and CDR2 are MNHEY and SVGAGI. In the PCR, 60 Vbeta and 13 Jbeta primers were used. Assay used: immunoSEQ multiplex PCR; TCRdb lists only in-frame clones, some missing. The data contain around 150,000 clones, over 60% of them singletons. The sample taken for sequencing was PBMCs. This chain connects TRBV6-5 to TRBJ2-7; D is undetermined. The sequence was collected from a woman aged 60-75 years in good health and CMV-seronegative. The CDR3 nucleotides are TGTGCCAGCAGTTCTTACACCCCCGAGCAGTACTTC. This translates into CASSSYTPEQYF.